The 30 T cell receptor beta chains given below trace back to one sample, sequenced in a study of T cells in women clearing cervical HPV infection. Produced via immunoSEQ multiplex PCR; TCRdb's table is partial and in-frame only. The sample includes 30,000 to 45,000 clones. Input material: blood buffy coat. All receptors come from a woman aged 18 to 75 with a cervical HPV16 infection that either progressed to CIN3+ or cleared (not recorded which).

Note on this clone: The sequenced fragment ends 3 residues before the CDR3 boundary, so the rest is inferred from the germline J gene. The gene calls are TRBV7-3 and TRBJ2-1; perhaps TRBD2 as D (6 bases). The germline V gene has CDR1 SGHTA and CDR2 FQGTGA. The CDR3 extends over 15 amino acids. V shed 2 bases and J shed 4 bases, with 12 bases lying between them. The DNA read from the CDR3 is TGTGCCAGCAGCTTAGATGCGGGAATGTACAATGAG. Translation gives CASSLDAGMYNE. The full CDR3 protein reads CASSLDAGMYNEQFF.

As to this clone: With the read ending 3 residues before the CDR3 end, the germline J gene is used to fill in that end. The chain combines TRBV29-1 with TRBJ2-1, with D tentatively TRBD1 (6 bases). Germline values: CDR1 SQVTM, CDR2 ANQGSEA. This CDR3 spans 15 amino acids. Trimming left V 7 bases short and J 4 bases short, with 20 bases between. CDR3 amino acids: CSASRDTGSYNEQFF. The sequenced part of the CDR3 DNA is TGCAGCGCCTCCCGGGACACGGGTTCTTACAATGAG.

As to this clone: The read terminates 3 residues ahead of where the CDR3 ends, so the germline J gene completes it. The chain carries TRBV7-8 and TRBJ2-7; possibly TRBD2 for D (6 bases). Germline-derived CDR1 and CDR2 are SGHVS and FQNEAQ. CDR3 length: 14 amino acids. Trimming stripped 5 bases from V and 3 bases from J, with 14 bases between. The DNA read from the CDR3 is TGTGCCAGCAGCACTGAGACTAGAGACTACGAG. Translated, it gives CASSTETRDYE. In full, the CDR3 is CASSTETRDYEQYF.

About this clone itself: The read finishes 3 residues shy of the CDR3 end, and the germline J gene is used to complete it. The chain employs TRBV5-1 and TRBJ2-7, with D hard to call. V lost 3 bases and J lost 6, with 13 bases in between. CDR3 length equals 13 residues. Germline V gene data show CDR1 as SGHRS and CDR2 as YFSETQ. CDR3 DNA (partial): TGCGCCAGCAGCTCTATGGTACCTCTCGAG. Translation: CASSSMVPLE. The CDR3 in its entirety is CASSSMVPLEQYF.

The CDR3 here is CSARSSVGSVTDTQYF. The sequenced CDR3 bases are TGCAGTGCTAGGTCCTCCGTGGGTAGCGTCACAGATACG. The gene calls are TRBV20-1 and TRBJ2-3, with D tentatively TRBD2 (5 bases). The read gets to within 3 residues of the CDR3 end, and the germline J gene fills in the rest. Germline V gene sequence: CDR1 DFQATT, CDR2 SNEGSKA (reference sequence). Trimming left V 3 bases short and J 2 bases short, with 18 bases between. This CDR3 region has 16 residues.

Points on this clone: The DNA ends 3 residues before the CDR3 does, and the rest of the CDR3 is filled in from the germline J gene. The V gene is TRBV20-1, the J gene TRBJ2-7; tentatively, D is TRBD1 or TRBD2 (5 bases each). V lost 0 bases and J lost 1, with 19 bases in between. The CDR3 is 17 residues long. Germline loops: CDR1 DFQATT, CDR2 SNEGSKA (reference sequence). The CDR3 sequence: CSARDFEGSLRSYEQYF. The sequenced CDR3 bases are TGCAGTGCTAGAGATTTCGAGGGGAGCCTACGTTCCTACGAG.

Comment on this clone: From the germline J gene comes the end of the CDR3, since the read stops 3 residues before it. The sample carries other DNA sequences with the same CDR3. The rearrangement links TRBV19 to TRBJ1-1, with D possibly matching TRBD1 (6 bases). Per the germline V gene, CDR1 is LNHDA and CDR2 is SQIVND (reference sequence). The length of the CDR3 is 12 residues. Incomplete CDR3 DNA: TGTGCCAGTAAGGGCAGGGGCAATGAG. Translation gives CASKGRGNE. In full, the CDR3 is CASKGRGNEAFF.

The CDR3 DNA, read in part, is TGTGCCAGCAGCTTGGAGGGGCCCCACCAAGAGACC. Protein product: CASSLEGPHQET. The CDR3 as a whole reads CASSLEGPHQETQYF. This chain connects TRBV5-4 to TRBJ2-5; D is perhaps TRBD1 (5 bases). The read ends 3 residues shy of where the CDR3 ends; the end is completed using the germline J gene. This CDR3 region has 15 residues. The germline V gene encodes CDR1 SGHNT and CDR2 YYREEE (reference sequence). V lost 0 bases, J lost 0 bases, and 9 bases lay in between.

In the case of this clone: The CDR3 end lies 3 residues beyond the end of the read and is filled in from the germline J gene. The gene calls are TRBV7-3 and TRBJ2-2; a weak D match, TRBD1 (5 bases). Germline-derived CDR1 and CDR2 are SGHTA and FQGTGA. CDR3 length: 14 amino acids. The CDR3 reads CASSLSSTGSPLFF. Incomplete CDR3 DNA: TGTGCCAGCAGCTTGTCATCCACAGGTTCACCG.

The CDR3 sequence: CSAPGQLVGELFF. The CDR3 DNA, read in part, is TGCAGTGCTCCTGGACAGTTAGTGGGGGAG. The V call is TRBV20-1, the J call TRBJ2-2, with D maybe TRBD1 (6 bases). Coverage ceases 3 residues before the CDR3 finishes, and the germline J gene fills in the end. V lost 5 bases and J 8 bases, leaving 15 bases between the germline ends. The CDR3 runs 13 residues. Germline CDR1 is DFQATT and CDR2 is SNEGSKA (reference sequence).

To note about this clone: Read sequence stops 3 residues before the CDR3 end, and the germline J gene provides the missing end. The V gene is TRBV7-8, the J gene TRBJ1-6; D is unresolved. Germline V gives CDR1 SGHVS, CDR2 FQNEAQ. The V gene lost 3 bases and the J gene lost 4 bases, with 7 bases spanning the gap. The CDR3 has 14 amino acids. The sequenced CDR3 bases are TGTGCCAGCAGCTTGAGGGTTTATAATTCACCC. Translation: CASSLRVYNSP. In full, the CDR3 reads CASSLRVYNSPLHF.

Regarding this clone: With the read ending 3 residues before the CDR3 end, the germline J gene is used to fill in that end. The rearrangement uses TRBV11-2 and TRBJ1-4; the D gene is possibly TRBD1 (6 bases). The CDR3 has 13 amino acids. Trimming cost V 4 bases and J 6 bases, with 9 bases left between them. CDR1 and CDR2 from the germline V gene are SGHAT and FQNNGV. The CDR3: CASSWGPYEKLFF. The CDR3 bases that were read are TGTGCCAGCAGCTGGGGGCCCTATGAAAAA.

Worth noting for this clone: The read ends 3 residues early relative to the CDR3; the germline J gene fills the gap. This sequence joins TRBV6-1 and TRBJ1-5; 9 positions match TRBD1. The junction had 3 bases not matched to a gene; V was cut back by 4 bases and J by 2 bases. Germline V lookup: CDR1 MNHNS, CDR2 SASEGT. This CDR3 spans 15 amino acids. The sequenced part of the CDR3 DNA is TGTGCCAGCAGTGCGGACAGGGGCGGCAATCAGCCC. Translating gives CASSADRGGNQP. The entire CDR3 protein reads CASSADRGGNQPQHF.

A word on this clone: From the germline J gene comes the end of the CDR3, since the read stops 3 residues before it. V gene TRBV20-1 combines with J gene TRBJ2-5; 9 nucleotides agree with TRBD2. The CDR3 is made up of 13 amino acids. Germline CDR1 reads DFQATT; CDR2 reads SNEGSKA (reference sequence). The trim removed 7 bases at V and 3 bases at J, leaving 6 bases unmatched. The DNA read from the CDR3 is TGCAGTGTCCAAGGCGGGGGGGAAGAGACC. This encodes CSVQGGGEET. The CDR3 in its entirety is CSVQGGGEETQYF.

Remarks on this clone: Coverage ceases 3 residues before the CDR3 finishes, and the germline J gene fills in the end. V and J are TRBV6-2 or TRBV6-3 and TRBJ2-7; D not resolved. Trimming left V 2 bases short and J 3 bases short, with 5 bases between. The CDR3 totals 12 residues. Germline V gene lookup returns CDR1 MNHEY and CDR2 SVGEGT. CDR3 sequence: CASSYPYYEQYF. The sequenced CDR3 bases are TGTGCCAGCAGTTACCCTTACTACGAG.

Comment on this clone: The CDR3 goes on 3 residues after the read ends, and that part is filled in from the germline J gene. The rearrangement links TRBV7-6 to TRBJ2-2; the match to TRBD2 covers 8 bases. The CDR3 sequence is 16 residues long. The V gene's germline CDR1 is SGHVS and CDR2 FNYEAQ. The V gene end was trimmed by 1 base and the J gene end by 5 bases; junction bases not matched to a gene: 6. The CDR3 bases that were read are TGTGCCAGCAGCTTAGAGGCGGGAGGAGGGACCGGGGAG. This sequence encodes CASSLEAGGGTGE. The whole CDR3 protein reads CASSLEAGGGTGELFF.

With respect to this clone: Read data end 3 residues before the CDR3 end; the end is taken from the germline J gene. The chain joins TRBV7-7 to TRBJ2-3; D possibly corresponds to TRBD2 (6 bases). V was clipped by 8 bases and J by 6 bases, with 21 bases between them. The CDR3 loop spans 15 amino acids. The V gene's germline CDR1 is SSHAT and CDR2 FNYEAQ (reference sequence). Here the CDR3 reads CASRRTVGGTDTQYF. The part of the CDR3 DNA that was read is TGTGCCAGCCGCCGCACAGTGGGGGGTACTGATACG.

A remark on this clone: The missing CDR3 end, 3 residues past where the read stops, is filled in from the germline J gene. This chain connects TRBV7-6 to TRBJ1-6; 8 nucleotides line up with TRBD1. With 5 bases clipped from V and 6 bases from J, the junction kept 3 bases outside the gene matches. The CDR3 consists of 14 residues. The V gene's germline CDR1 is SGHVS and CDR2 FNYEAQ. CDR3 bases read: TGTGCCAGCAGCCGTACAGGGGGTAATTCACCC. Its translation: CASSRTGGNSP. The entire CDR3 reads CASSRTGGNSPLHF.

To note about this clone: With the read ending 3 residues before the CDR3 end, the germline J gene is used to fill in that end. The chain employs TRBV11-2 and TRBJ2-4; TRBD1 might be the D (5 bases). Trimming stripped 3 bases from V and 5 bases from J, with 14 bases between. The CDR3 has 15 residues. CDR1 and CDR2 (germline): SGHAT, FQNNGV. This chain's CDR3 is CASSLHGRVENIQYF. CDR3 DNA, as far as it was read: TGTGCCAGCAGCTTGCATGGCAGGGTTGAAAACATT.

Remarks on this clone: At one boundary the junction diverges from the germline segment, which might be a read error. The observed sequence ends 3 residues before the CDR3 terminus, with the missing tail filled in from the germline J gene. Within the sample, other DNA sequences also encode this same CDR3. The V gene is TRBV19, the J gene TRBJ1-3; 8 nucleotides align to TRBD1. Germline CDR1 and CDR2: LNHDA and SQIVND (reference sequence). The CDR3 covers 15 residues. The chain's CDR3 is CASSRQGNFGNTIYF. The sequenced CDR3 bases are TGTGCCAGTAGCCGACAGGGGAATTTTGGAAACACT.

To note about this clone: An end of the junction does not agree with germline; a read error may underlie this. The read is 3 residues too short to cover the CDR3 end, so that end is filled in from the germline J gene. The rearrangement links TRBV4-2 to TRBJ2-7; D is ambiguous. The CDR3 is made up of 14 amino acids. CDR1 is LGHNA, CDR2 YNFKEQ, per germline. CDR3 residues: CASSQGDTDYEQYF. The DNA read from the CDR3 is TGCGCCAGCAGCCAAGGAGACACAGACTACGAG.

As concerns this clone: Coverage ceases 3 residues before the CDR3 finishes, and the germline J gene fills in the end. The chain joins TRBV7-9 to TRBJ1-5; D is undetermined. In germline, CDR1 is SEHNR, CDR2 FQNEAQ (reference sequence). The CDR3 loop spans 12 amino acids. The germline V and J ends were trimmed by 5 bases and 9 bases, with 11 bases remaining between them. The DNA read from the CDR3 is TGTGCCAGCAGCAACCGGCGGTCGCCC. Amino acids: CASSNRRSP. The complete CDR3 reads CASSNRRSPQHF.

Comment on this clone: The CDR3 goes on 3 residues after the read ends, and that part is filled in from the germline J gene. The chain links TRBV7-9 to TRBJ1-2; D gene ambiguous. V gave up 3 bases and J gave up 5 bases, with 10 bases separating them. The CDR3 loop spans 13 amino acids. From germline, CDR1 is SEHNR and CDR2 FQNEAQ (reference sequence). CDR3 DNA (partial): TGTGCCAGCAGCTTCCTAGCGGAATATGGC. Its translation is CASSFLAEYG. The entire CDR3 protein reads CASSFLAEYGYTF. Variable domain in full (rest from reference TRBV7-9 and TRBJ1-2): DTGVSQNPRHKITKRGQNVTFRCDPISEHNRLYWYRQTLGQGPEFLTYFQNEAQLEKSRLLSDRFSAERPKGSFSTLEIQRTEQGDSAMYLCASSFLAEYGYTFGSGTRLTVV.

Notes on this clone: The CDR3 end lies 3 residues beyond the end of the read and is filled in from the germline J gene. V and J are TRBV5-1 and TRBJ2-3; D remains unclear. Germline V gives CDR1 SGHRS, CDR2 YFSETQ. The CDR3 extends over 15 amino acids. The DNA read from the CDR3 is TGCGCCAGCAGCTTGGGGGTAGGAGACAATCAGCCG. Protein sequence: CASSLGVGDNQP. The entire CDR3 reads CASSLGVGDNQPQYF.

About this clone: Read data end 3 residues before the CDR3 end; the end is taken from the germline J gene. The rearrangement links TRBV5-1 to TRBJ2-3; 12 bases are a match to TRBD1. The CDR3 is made up of 17 amino acids. Germline CDR1 SGHRS, CDR2 YFSETQ. Here the CDR3 reads CASSSGVGTGGQETQYF. The sequenced part of the CDR3 DNA is TGCGCCAGCAGCTCGGGGGTCGGGACAGGGGGCCAAGAGACG.

Remarks on this clone: The read ends 3 residues shy of where the CDR3 ends; the end is completed using the germline J gene. The rearrangement joins TRBV13 to TRBJ1-1; D remains ambiguous. CDR1 and CDR2 from the germline V gene are PRHDT and FYEKMQ (reference sequence). This CDR3 comprises 15 residues. Trimming shortened V by 5 bases and J by 1 base, and 14 bases separated the two germline ends. CDR3 residues: CASSPMGQANTEAFF. The CDR3 bases that were read are TGTGCCAGCAGCCCGATGGGCCAAGCGAACACTGAA.

Comments on this clone: The observed sequence ends 3 residues before the CDR3 terminus, with the missing tail filled in from the germline J gene. The chain carries TRBV5-4 and TRBJ1-3, with D perhaps TRBD1 (6 bases). The CDR3 extends over 15 amino acids. In germline, CDR1 is SGHNT, CDR2 YYREEE (reference sequence). V was cut by 3 bases and J by 2 bases, with 12 bases left in between. CDR3 DNA, as far as it was read: TGTGCCAGCAGCTCCCTACAGGGTCCTGGAAACACC. Translated: CASSSLQGPGNT. The whole CDR3 sequence is CASSSLQGPGNTIYF.

As for this clone: Mismatch with germline at one junction end may stem from a read error. The CDR3 extends 3 residues past the end of the read, so its final part is completed from the germline J gene. Other DNA sequences in this sample translate to the same CDR3. The J gene is TRBJ1-3, the V gene TRBV20-1, with 8 bases matching TRBD1. CDR1 DFQATT and CDR2 SNEGSKA come from the germline V gene (reference sequence). The CDR3 loop spans 15 amino acids. CDR3 bases read: TGCAGTGCAAGGACAGGGTTAAACACTGGAAACACA. It encodes CSARTGLNTGNT. The full CDR3 protein reads CSARTGLNTGNTIYF.

Details on this clone: The read terminates 3 residues before the CDR3 end, so the remaining end is supplied by the germline J gene. V and J are TRBV7-4 and TRBJ2-2, with TRBD1 matching over 7 bases. The CDR3 runs 15 residues. CDR1 is SGHVT, CDR2 SQSDAQ, per germline. The CDR3 bases that were read are TGTGCCAGCAGCTTGGGGGATAGGGGGCAAGAAAAG. Its translation: CASSLGDRGQEK. The full-length CDR3 reads as CASSLGDRGQEKLFF.

As for this clone: The CDR3 goes on 3 residues after the read ends, and that part is filled in from the germline J gene. The chain is built from TRBV18 and TRBJ1-2, with a possible D match to TRBD1 (6 bases). Germline-derived CDR1 and CDR2 are KGHSH and LQKENI. This CDR3 region has 14 residues. The CDR3 bases that were read are TGTGCCAGCTCACCACGGGACACTCTCTACGAC. Translated, it gives CASSPRDTLYD. The entire CDR3 protein is CASSPRDTLYDYTF.